This passage covers 8 T cell receptor beta chains from one sample sequenced in a study of T cells after posttransplantation cyclophosphamide. The data were produced by immunoSEQ multiplex PCR, yet TCRdb's version contains in-frame clones alone and is incomplete. This repertoire holds approximately 41,000 clones, and none appear only once. Sequencing was done on a sample of PBMCs. The receptor set was obtained from a man aged 50-59 years in good health, CMV-negative, and a related stem cell transplant donor.

This clone occurred many times. The chain recombines TRBV9 with TRBJ2-1, with D hard to call. Per the germline V gene, CDR1 is SGDLS and CDR2 is YYNGEE. This CDR3 has 13 amino acids. V was trimmed by 0 bases and J by 7 bases, leaving 8 bases between them. CDR3 DNA sequence: TGTGCCAGCAGCGTAGGAGGTGGGAATGAGCAGTTCTTC. Its protein is CASSVGGGNEQFF. The variable domain in full, with the rest retrieved from reference TRBV9 and TRBJ2-1, is DSGVTQTPKHLITATGQRVTLRCSPRSGDLSVYWYQQSLDQGLQFLIQYYNGEERAKGNILERFSAQQFPDLHSELNLSSLELGDSALYFCASSVGGGNEQFFGPGTRLTVL.

This clone occurred many times. This chain joins TRBV18 and TRBJ2-5; 7 nucleotides line up with TRBD2. Germline lookup yields CDR1 KGHSH and CDR2 LQKENI. Losses at the gene ends were 3 bases for V and 3 bases for J; bases not matched to a gene: 10. The CDR3 length is 16 residues. Here the CDR3 reads CASSPLYGRSEETQYF. The DNA for the CDR3 is TGTGCCAGCTCACCTCTTTACGGGAGGTCCGAAGAGACCCAGTACTTC.

This clone was detected many times. This chain links TRBV7-3 with TRBJ2-2; the D gene is possibly TRBD2 (6 bases). Germline CDR1 and CDR2: SGHTA and FQGTGA. The CDR3 totals 14 residues. V lost 8 bases to trimming and J lost 1 base, with 11 bases between them. The CDR3, as DNA: TGTGCCAGCCGCGGGACGGGGAACACCGGGGAGCTGTTTTTT. Translating gives CASRGTGNTGELFF.

Many counts were recorded for this clone. The V call is TRBV7-2, the J call TRBJ2-3; TRBD2 matches at 9 bases. Germline CDR1 is SGHTA and CDR2 is FQGNSA. V lost 4 bases and J lost 4; bases outside the gene matches: 6. The CDR3 runs to 15 residues. CDR3 amino acids: CASSWTGLAADTQYF. The CDR3 bases are TGTGCCAGCAGCTGGACGGGACTAGCTGCAGATACGCAGTATTTT.

This clone was counted ten times or more. J is TRBJ2-7 and V is TRBV4-2, with 10 positions matching TRBD1. The CDR3 sequence is 17 residues long. The germline gives CDR1 LGHNA, CDR2 YNFKEQ. V dropped 0 bases and J dropped 4; count of bases not matched to a gene: 9. CDR3 in DNA: TGTGCCAGCAGCCAAGATACCCAGACAGGGGGCATTTACGAGCAGTACTTC. Translated: CASSQDTQTGGIYEQYF.

This clone was found many times. The rearrangement uses TRBV4-3 and TRBJ2-3, with 7 bases identical to TRBD2. With V trimmed by 2 bases and J by 2 bases, 10 bases remained unmatched. In germline, CDR1 is LGHNA, CDR2 YSLEER. This CDR3 spans 17 amino acids. In DNA form, the CDR3 reads TGCGCCAGCAGCCAACCGCGGGGGAGACATTCCACAGATACGCAGTATTTT. Its translation is CASSQPRGRHSTDTQYF.

The table lists this clone with many counts. The chain combines TRBV2 with TRBJ1-2; D unclear. The CDR3 contains 15 residues. V was trimmed by 0 bases and J by 5 bases, leaving 13 bases between them. The V gene's germline CDR1 is SNHLY and CDR2 FYNNEI. DNA for the CDR3: TGTGCCAGCAGTGAAGCGCAGGCCGGAACTTATGGCTACACCTTC. It translates to CASSEAQAGTYGYTF.

At least ten counts were recorded for this clone. The V call is TRBV7-8, the J call TRBJ2-7; 7 positions match TRBD1. This CDR3 has 14 amino acids. Germline V gene data show CDR1 as SGHVS and CDR2 as FQNEAQ. After removal of 5 bases from V and 3 bases from J, the junction contained 7 bases not matched to a gene. The DNA of the CDR3 is TGTGCCAGCAGCAGGGACAGCGGTCTCTACGAGCAGTACTTC. Its translation is CASSRDSGLYEQYF.